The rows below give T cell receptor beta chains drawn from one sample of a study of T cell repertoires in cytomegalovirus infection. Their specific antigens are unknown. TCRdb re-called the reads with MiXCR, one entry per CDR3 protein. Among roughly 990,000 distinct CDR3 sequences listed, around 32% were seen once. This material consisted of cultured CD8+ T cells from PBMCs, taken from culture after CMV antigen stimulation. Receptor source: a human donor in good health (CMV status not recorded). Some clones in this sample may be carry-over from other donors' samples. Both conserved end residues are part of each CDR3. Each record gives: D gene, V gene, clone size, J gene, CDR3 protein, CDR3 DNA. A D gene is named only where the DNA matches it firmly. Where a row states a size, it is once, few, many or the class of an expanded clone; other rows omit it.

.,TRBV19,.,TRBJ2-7,CASRTSNYEQYF,TGTGCCAGCAGGACAAGTAACTACGAGCAGTACTTC
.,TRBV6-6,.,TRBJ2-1,CATATEINEQFF,TGTGCCACCGCTACAGAAATCAATGAGCAGTTCTTC
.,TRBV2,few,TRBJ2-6,CASIGNSGANVLTF,TGTGCCAGCATCGGGAACTCTGGGGCCAACGTCCTGACTTTC
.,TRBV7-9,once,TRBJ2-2,CASSLAEVGELFF,TGTGCCAGCAGCTTAGCGGAGGTCGGGGAGCTGTTTTTT
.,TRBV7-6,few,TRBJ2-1,CASSRSGTSPFEQFF,TGTGCCAGCAGCCGCTCCGGGACATCCCCCTTTGAGCAGTTCTTC
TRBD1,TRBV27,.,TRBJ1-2,CASSLLQGALDYTF,TGTGCCAGCAGTTTACTACAGGGGGCTTTAGACTACACCTTC
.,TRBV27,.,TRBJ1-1,CASSSSVGSEAFF,TGTGCCAGCAGTTCCAGTGTGGGGTCTGAAGCTTTCTTT
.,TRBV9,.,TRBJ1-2,CASSVGQALDYGYTF,TGTGCCAGCAGCGTAGGACAAGCGTTGGACTATGGCTACACCTTC
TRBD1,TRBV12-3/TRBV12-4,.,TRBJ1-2,CASRGPGQGDYGYTF,TGTGCCAGCAGGGGTCCGGGACAGGGGGACTATGGCTACACCTTC
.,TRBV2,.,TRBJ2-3,CASRGSPDTQYF,TGTGCCAGCAGGGGTTCTCCAGATACGCAGTATTTT
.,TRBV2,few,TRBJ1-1,CASNIGLGPTGLNTEAFF,TGTGCCAGCAACATTGGGTTGGGGCCGACGGGATTGAACACTGAAGCTTTCTTT
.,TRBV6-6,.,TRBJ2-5,CANSQLRAQETQYF,TGTGCCAACAGCCAGCTCAGGGCCCAAGAGACCCAGTACTTC
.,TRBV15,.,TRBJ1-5,CATSRDRTQPQHF,TGTGCCACCAGCAGAGATCGGACGCAGCCCCAGCATTTT
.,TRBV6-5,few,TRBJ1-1,CASSYSNQVEAFF,TGTGCCAGCAGTTACTCGAATCAAGTTGAAGCTTTCTTT
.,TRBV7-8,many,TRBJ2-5,CASSTHSSGWARETQYF,TGTGCCAGCAGCACTCACTCCTCGGGGTGGGCAAGAGAGACCCAGTACTTC
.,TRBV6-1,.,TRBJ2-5,CASSEVTGSLYQETQYF,TGTGCCAGCAGTGAAGTCACCGGGAGCCTGTACCAAGAGACCCAGTACTTC
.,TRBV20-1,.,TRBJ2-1,CSARMFGTPNSYNEQFF,TGCAGTGCTAGAATGTTCGGGACGCCTAATTCCTACAATGAGCAGTTCTTC
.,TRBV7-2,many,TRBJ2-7,CASSPTPYEQYF,TGTGCCAGCAGCCCAACTCCTTACGAGCAGTACTTC
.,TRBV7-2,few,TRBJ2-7,CASSPAMDGYEQYF,TGTGCCAGCAGCCCAGCGATGGACGGGTACGAGCAGTACTTC
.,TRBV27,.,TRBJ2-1,CVSKGRAYNEQFF,TGTGTCAGCAAGGGACGGGCCTACAATGAGCAGTTCTTC
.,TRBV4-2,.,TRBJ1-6,CANSQEIFLSNSPLHF,TGTGCCAACAGCCAAGAAATTTTCTTGTCCAATTCACCCCTCCACTTT
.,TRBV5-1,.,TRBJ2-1,CASSLGLELNEQFF,TGCGCCAGCAGCTTGGGATTAGAACTAAATGAGCAGTTCTTC
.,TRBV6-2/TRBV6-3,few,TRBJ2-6,CASSYSRGANVLTF,TGTGCCAGCAGTTACTCCCGGGGGGCCAACGTCCTGACTTTC
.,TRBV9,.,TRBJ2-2,CAGATNTGELFF,TGTGCCGGAGCTACGAACACCGGGGAGCTGTTTTTT
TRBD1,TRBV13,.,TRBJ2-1,CASSQQIRDSNRNEQFF,TGTGCCAGCAGCCAACAAATCCGGGACAGTAACCGCAATGAGCAGTTCTTC
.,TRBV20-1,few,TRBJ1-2,CSPLAGGDYGYTF,TGCAGCCCTCTAGCCGGGGGAGACTATGGCTACACCTTC
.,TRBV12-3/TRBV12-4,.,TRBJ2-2,CASSFAQDYTGELFF,TGTGCCAGCAGTTTTGCACAGGACTACACCGGGGAGCTGTTTTTT
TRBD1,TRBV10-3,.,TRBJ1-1,CAISGSGQRNTEAFF,TGTGCCATCAGTGGGTCGGGACAGAGGAACACTGAAGCTTTCTTT
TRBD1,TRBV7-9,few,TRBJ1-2,CASSGSHRGANYGYTF,TGTGCCAGCAGCGGTAGCCACAGGGGAGCTAACTATGGCTACACCTTC
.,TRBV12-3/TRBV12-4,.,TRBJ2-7,CASSLGRIFYEQYF,TGTGCCAGCAGTTTGGGCAGAATCTTCTACGAGCAGTACTTC
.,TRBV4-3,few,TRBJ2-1,CASSHPGRNEQFF,TGCGCCAGCAGCCACCCGGGTAGGAATGAGCAGTTCTTC
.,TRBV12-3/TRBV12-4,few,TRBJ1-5,CASSLGLVGQPQHF,TGTGCCAGCAGTTTGGGACTGGTAGGCCAGCCCCAGCATTTT
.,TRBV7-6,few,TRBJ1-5,CASSLTDSLQPQHF,TGTGCCAGCAGCTTAACCGATTCTCTACAGCCCCAGCATTTT